This TCR beta chain stems from a study of blood T cell repertoires in COVID-19. The wider study: Acute and convalescent COVID-19 specimens originated in the United States, Italy and Spain. From T cells, B-cell-depleted T cells, or PBMCs came the material, which was cDNA or gDNA.

The CDR3 runs 14 residues. Germline values: CDR1 MNHEY, CDR2 SVGAGI. Trimming pared 6 bases from V and 0 bases from J, leaving 9 bases between. As originally analysed: The assay estimated nucleated cells by amplifying reference gene primers. Here immunoSEQ multiplex PCR was the method, and the copy in TCRdb shows in-frame clones only, minus some. V and J calls and clone size come straight from that table; D and trimming were deduced from the DNA. The sample consists of around 220,000 clones, 80% of them appearing once. Clinical history as reported by participants underpinned cohort assignment. This clone was counted a few times.

Sequencing was done on a sample of PBMCs or T cells enriched from blood (not recorded which). The J gene is TRBJ1-5, the V gene TRBV6-5; a weak D match, TRBD1 (5 bases). The TCR comes from a middle-aged woman with acute COVID-19. CDR3: CASRGGYSNQPQHF. The CDR3 DNA reads as TGTGCCAGCAGGGGGGGGTATAGCAATCAGCCCCAGCATTTT.